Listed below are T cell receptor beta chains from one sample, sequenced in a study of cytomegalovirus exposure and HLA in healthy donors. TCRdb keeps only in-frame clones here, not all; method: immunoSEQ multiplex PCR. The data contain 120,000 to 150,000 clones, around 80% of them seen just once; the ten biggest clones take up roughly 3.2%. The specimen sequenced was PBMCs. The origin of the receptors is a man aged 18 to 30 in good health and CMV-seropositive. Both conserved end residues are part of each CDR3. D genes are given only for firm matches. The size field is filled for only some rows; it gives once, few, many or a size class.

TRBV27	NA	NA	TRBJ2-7	CASSLSGQGLYEQYF	TGTGCCAGCAGTTTATCGGGGCAGGGCCTCTACGAGCAGTACTTC
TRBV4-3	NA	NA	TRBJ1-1	CASSQVGGAEAFF	TGCGCCAGCAGCCAAGTCGGAGGGGCTGAAGCTTTCTTT
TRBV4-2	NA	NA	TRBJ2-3	CASSQGASIRGAQSTDTQYF	TGTGCCAGCAGCCAAGGTGCTTCCATCCGGGGGGCTCAATCCACAGATACGCAGTATTTT
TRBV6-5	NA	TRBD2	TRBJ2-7	CASSYGLAGGSKQYF	TGTGCCAGCAGTTACGGGCTAGCGGGAGGGTCAAAGCAGTACTTC
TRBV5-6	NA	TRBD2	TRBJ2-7	CASSLSGSSYEQYF	TGTGCCAGCAGCTTGAGCGGGAGTTCCTACGAGCAGTACTTC
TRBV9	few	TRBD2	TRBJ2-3	CASSIRTSGDTDTQYF	TGTGCCAGCAGCATAAGGACTAGCGGAGACACAGATACGCAGTATTTT
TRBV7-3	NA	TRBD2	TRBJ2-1	CASSSPGLAGNEQFF	TGTGCCAGCAGCTCCCCGGGACTAGCGGGGAATGAGCAGTTCTTC
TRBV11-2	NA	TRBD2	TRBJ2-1	CASSLTSGIHNEQFF	TGTGCCAGCAGCCTGACTAGCGGGATTCACAATGAGCAGTTCTTC
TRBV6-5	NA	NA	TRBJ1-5	CASGEGVQPQHF	TGTGCCAGCGGGGAGGGAGTGCAGCCCCAGCATTTT
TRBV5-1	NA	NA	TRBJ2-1	CASSFPSGASSYNEQFF	TGCGCCAGCAGCTTTCCCTCTGGGGCGAGCTCCTACAATGAGCAGTTCTTC
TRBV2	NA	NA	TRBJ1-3	CASSRSRSGNTIYF	TGTGCCAGTAGTAGGAGTAGATCTGGAAACACCATATATTTT
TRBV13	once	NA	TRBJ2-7	CASSLSSYEQYF	TGTGCCAGCAGCCTGAGCTCCTACGAGCAGTACTTC
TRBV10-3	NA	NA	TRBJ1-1	CAISDFLGRPEAFF	TGTGCCATCAGTGACTTCCTGGGCCGGCCTGAAGCTTTCTTT
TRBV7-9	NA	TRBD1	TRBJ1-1	CASSLTPGQGFPAFF	TGTGCCAGCAGTCTAACGCCGGGACAGGGTTTCCCAGCTTTCTTT
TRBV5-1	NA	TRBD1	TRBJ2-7	CASSFRGTGSSYEQYF	TGCGCCAGCAGCTTTCGTGGGACAGGGTCGTCCTACGAGCAGTACTTC
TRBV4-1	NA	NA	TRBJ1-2	CASSQERRGGWYGYTF	TGCGCCAGCAGCCAAGAAAGGAGGGGAGGATGGTATGGCTACACCTTC
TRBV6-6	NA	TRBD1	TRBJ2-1	CASSYFDRGNEQFF	TGTGCCAGCAGTTATTTTGACAGGGGCAATGAGCAGTTCTTC
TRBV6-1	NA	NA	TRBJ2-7	CASSEARGSFNEQYF	TGTGCCAGCAGTGAAGCGCGGGGTAGCTTCAACGAGCAGTACTTC
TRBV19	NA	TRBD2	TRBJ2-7	CASSPWTSGPYEQYF	TGTGCCAGTAGTCCCTGGACTAGCGGACCCTACGAGCAGTACTTC
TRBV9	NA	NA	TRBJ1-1	CASSVNDLMNTEAFF	TGTGCCAGCAGCGTCAACGACTTGATGAACACTGAAGCTTTCTTT
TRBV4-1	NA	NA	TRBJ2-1	CASSPGAGAYNEQFF	TGCGCCAGCAGCCCCGGAGCGGGCGCCTACAATGAGCAGTTCTTC
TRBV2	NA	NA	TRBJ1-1	CASTAQVRNTEAFF	TGTGCCAGCACCGCCCAGGTCAGGAACACTGAAGCTTTCTTT
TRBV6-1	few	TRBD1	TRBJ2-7	CASVLQGAYSYEQYF	TGTGCCAGCGTTTTACAGGGGGCCTACTCCTACGAGCAGTACTTC
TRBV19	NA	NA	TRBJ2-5	CASSISQTQYF	TGTGCCAGTAGTATCTCCCAGACCCAGTACTTC
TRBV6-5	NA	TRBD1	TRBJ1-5	CASSLGQGNQPQHF	TGTGCCAGCAGTTTAGGACAGGGGAATCAGCCCCAGCATTTT
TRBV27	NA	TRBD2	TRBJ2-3	CASSSLSGTSGSTDTQYF	TGTGCCAGCAGTTCACTCTCCGGGACTAGCGGGAGCACAGATACGCAGTATTTT
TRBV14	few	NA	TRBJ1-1	CASSQDRGLRAFF	TGTGCCAGCAGCCAAGACAGAGGCTTGAGGGCTTTCTTT
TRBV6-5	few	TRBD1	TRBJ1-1	CASSHRGNTEAFF	TGTGCCAGCAGCCACAGGGGGAACACTGAAGCTTTCTTT
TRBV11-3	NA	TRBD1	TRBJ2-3	CASSRGQNTDTQYF	TGTGCCAGCAGCAGGGGACAGAATACAGATACGCAGTATTTT
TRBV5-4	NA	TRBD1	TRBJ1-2	CASSLDRGLGGGYTF	TGTGCCAGCAGCCTGGACAGGGGCCTTGGGGGGGGCTACACCTTC
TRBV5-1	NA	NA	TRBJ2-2	CASSGEGAGELFF	TGCGCCAGCAGCGGGGAGGGGGCCGGGGAGCTGTTTTTT
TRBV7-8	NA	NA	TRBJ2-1	CASSLGAVLISYNEQFF	TGTGCCAGCAGCTTAGGGGCCGTTCTAATCTCCTACAATGAGCAGTTCTTC
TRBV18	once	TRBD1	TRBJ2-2	CASSRAPPRGQAGELFF	TGTGCCAGCTCACGGGCCCCCCCAAGGGGGCAGGCCGGGGAGCTGTTTTTT
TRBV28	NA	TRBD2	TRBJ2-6	CASSFQSSGSSGANVLTF	TGTGCCAGCAGTTTCCAGTCTAGCGGGAGCTCTGGGGCCAACGTCCTGACTTTC
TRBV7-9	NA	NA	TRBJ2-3	CASSFRIGDTQYF	TGTGCCAGCAGCTTCAGGATTGGAGATACGCAGTATTTT
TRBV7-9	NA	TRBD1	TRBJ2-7	CASSLGQPGTGNYEQYF	TGTGCCAGCAGCTTAGGGCAACCCGGGACAGGGAACTACGAGCAGTACTTC
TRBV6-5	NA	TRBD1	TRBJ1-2	CASSTGTGVPYGYTF	TGTGCCAGCAGTACCGGGACAGGGGTCCCTTATGGCTACACCTTC
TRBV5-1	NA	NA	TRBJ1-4	CASSLGGKDEKLFF	TGCGCCAGCAGCCTAGGGGGAAAGGATGAAAAACTGTTTTTT
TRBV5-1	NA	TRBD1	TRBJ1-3	CASSLEAGGSGNTIYF	TGCGCCAGCAGCTTGGAGGCAGGGGGCTCCGGAAACACCATATATTTT
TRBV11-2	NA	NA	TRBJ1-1	CASSLGDIMNTEAFF	TGTGCCAGCAGCTTGGGGGACATCATGAACACTGAAGCTTTCTTT
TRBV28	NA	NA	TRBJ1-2	CASSFRSGRDGYTF	TGTGCCAGCAGTTTCCGTTCAGGGAGGGATGGCTACACCTTC
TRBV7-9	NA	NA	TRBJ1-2	CASSLGISTGPYGYTF	TGTGCCAGCAGCTTAGGGATCAGCACAGGGCCCTATGGCTACACCTTC
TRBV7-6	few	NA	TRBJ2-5	CASSSHRVETQYF	TGTGCCAGCAGCTCGCACAGGGTCGAGACCCAGTACTTC